This entry lists 20 T cell receptor beta chains sequenced from one sample in a study of shared clonotypes between healthy human individuals. Data came from immunoSEQ multiplex PCR; TCRdb stores just in-frame clones and leaves some out. The top ten hold 1.5% to 2% of the sample, which has roughly 700,000 clones, about 74% seen once. The specimen sequenced was memory CD4+ T cells sorted from blood. Subset noted: CD45RA-negative fraction. These receptors were obtained from a woman aged 30 to 39 in good health.

The chain joins TRBV11-2 to TRBJ1-2, with 12 bases aligning to TRBD1. The CDR3 loop spans 17 amino acids. The germline gives CDR1 SGHAT, CDR2 FQNNGV. The V and J ends lost 5 bases and 4 bases, in that order; junction bases with no gene match: 11. CDR3 nucleotides: TGTGCCAGCAGCCTAACAACGGGACAGGGGGCCCTCTATGGCTACACCTTC. This translates into CASSLTTGQGALYGYTF.

In the case of this clone: Other nucleotide sequences in the sample specify the same CDR3. The V and J genes are TRBV5-1 and TRBJ2-5; 7 nucleotides agree with TRBD1. CDR3 length equals 15 residues. The germline V gene has CDR1 SGHRS and CDR2 YFSETQ. Trimming cost V 0 bases and J 4 bases; bases outside gene matches: 6. The CDR3 DNA follows: TGCGCCAGCAGCTTGGGCGACAGGGATAGAGAGACCCAGTACTTC. Protein product: CASSLGDRDRETQYF.

This chain joins TRBV30 and TRBJ1-1, with 11 bases that match TRBD1. CDR3 length: 16 amino acids. The junction had 10 bases not matched to a gene; V was cut back by 5 bases and J by 2 bases. The germline gives CDR1 GTSNPN, CDR2 SVGIG (reference sequence). CDR3 region: CAWGQGARNGNTEAFF. DNA of the CDR3: TGTGCCTGGGGACAGGGGGCGAGAAACGGTAACACTGAAGCTTTCTTT.

V and J are TRBV28 and TRBJ2-1; 10 bases are a match to TRBD1. V dropped 6 bases and J dropped 6; count of bases not matched to a gene: 8. The CDR3 runs to 15 residues. The germline CDR1 and CDR2 sequences are MDHEN and SYDVKM. The CDR3 loop reads CASSPGTGEVNEQFF. The CDR3 DNA sequence: TGTGCCAGCAGCCCCGGGACAGGGGAGGTCAATGAGCAGTTCTTC.

This clone was seen only once. This chain uses TRBV7-9 with TRBJ1-2; D unresolved. CDR1 and CDR2 from the germline V gene are SEHNR and FQNEAQ (reference sequence). CDR3 size: 12 residues. V lost 1 base to trimming and J lost 8 bases, with 8 bases between them. The CDR3 loop is CASSLEERGYTF. CDR3 coding DNA: TGTGCCAGCAGCTTAGAAGAGAGGGGCTACACCTTC.

At least ten counts were recorded for this clone. The V and J genes are TRBV10-1 and TRBJ1-5; D unclear. In germline, CDR1 is WNHNN, CDR2 SYGVQD (reference sequence). The V end lost 8 bases, the J end lost 3 bases, and 2 bases lay between the germline ends. This CDR3 has 10 amino acids. The CDR3 protein is CASLNQPQHF. In DNA, the CDR3 is TGCGCCAGCCTCAATCAGCCCCAGCATTTT.

This clone was seen a few times. The rearrangement links TRBV5-8 to TRBJ2-6; D uncertain. Germline values: CDR1 SGHTS, CDR2 YDEGEE. The CDR3 has 13 amino acids. V lost 1 base, J lost 2 bases, and 1 base lay in between. The CDR3 protein is CASSLTGANVLTF. Here the CDR3 DNA reads TGTGCCAGCAGCTTGACTGGGGCCAACGTCCTGACTTTC. Full variable domain (missing parts from reference TRBV5-8 and TRBJ2-6): EAGVTQSPTHLIKTRGQQATLRCSPISGHTSVYWYQQALGLGLQFLLWYDEGEERNRGNFPPRFSGRQFPNYSSELNVNALELEDSALYLCASSLTGANVLTFGAGSRLTVL.

This clone appeared a single time. This chain connects TRBV27 to TRBJ2-7; D unresolved. The CDR3 sequence is 12 residues long. Looked up from germline, CDR1 is MNHEY and CDR2 is SMNVEV (reference sequence). Trimming pared 1 base from V and 3 bases from J, leaving 4 bases between. The CDR3 is CASSLYRYEQYF. The CDR3, as DNA: TGTGCCAGCAGTTTATATCGCTACGAGCAGTACTTC.

V and J are TRBV11-2 and TRBJ2-3, with D uncertain. V was pared by 5 bases and J by 0 bases, with 12 bases between. There are 15 residues in the CDR3. Germline V lookup: CDR1 SGHAT, CDR2 FQNNGV. The CDR3 DNA reads as TGTGCCAGCAGCCTCGTCTGGGGTAGCACAGATACGCAGTATTTT. It encodes CASSLVWGSTDTQYF. Full variable domain (missing parts from reference TRBV11-2 and TRBJ2-3): EAGVAQSPRYKIIEKRQSVAFWCNPISGHATLYWYQQILGQGPKLLIQFQNNGVVDDSQLPKDRFSAERLKGVDSTLKIQPAKLEDSAVYLCASSLVWGSTDTQYFGPGTRLTVL.

As to this clone: Other nucleotide sequences from this sample produce the same CDR3. The gene calls are TRBV28 and TRBJ1-2; D possibly corresponds to TRBD1 (5 bases). V lost 2 bases and J 2 bases, leaving 9 bases between the germline ends. CDR1 is MDHEN, CDR2 SYDVKM, per germline. The CDR3 sequence is 14 residues long. The CDR3 loop reads CASSLSQGNYGYTF. CDR3 nucleotide sequence: TGTGCCAGCAGTTTAAGTCAGGGAAACTATGGCTACACCTTC.

This clone came up many times. The chain uses TRBV27 and TRBJ2-5, with TRBD2 matching 7 bases. Germline V lookup: CDR1 MNHEY, CDR2 SMNVEV (reference sequence). Losses at the gene ends were 5 bases for V and 1 base for J; bases not matched to a gene: 7. The CDR3 is 15 residues long. This chain's CDR3 is CASSRQTSFQETQYF. CDR3 DNA sequence: TGTGCCAGCAGTCGCCAGACTAGCTTCCAAGAGACCCAGTACTTC.

This CDR3 is CATSAGGDEKLFF. DNA for the CDR3: TGTGCTACCAGTGCAGGGGGTGATGAAAAACTGTTTTTT. The gene calls are TRBV25-1 and TRBJ1-4; the match to TRBD1 covers 7 bases. CDR1 is MGHDK, CDR2 SYGVNS, per germline. This CDR3 is 13 amino acids long.

The chain joins TRBV5-1 to TRBJ2-5; 8 nucleotides align to TRBD2. There are 15 residues in the CDR3. After removal of 0 bases from V and 4 bases from J, the junction contained 5 bases not matched to a gene. From germline, CDR1 is SGHRS and CDR2 YFSETQ. The DNA for the CDR3 is TGCGCCAGCAGCTTGGTTGCGGGAGGTACAGAGACCCAGTACTTC. Translating gives CASSLVAGGTETQYF.

V gene TRBV7-9 combines with J gene TRBJ1-3; no reliable D call. CDR1 is SEHNR and CDR2 is FQNEAQ in the germline V gene (reference sequence). The CDR3 is made up of 14 amino acids. Trimming removed 6 bases at V and 0 bases at J, with 9 bases between. The CDR3 spells CASRHSISGNTIYF. The CDR3 DNA follows: TGTGCCAGCAGACACAGTATCTCTGGAAACACCATATATTTT.

This clone turned up a few times. This chain links TRBV7-6 with TRBJ2-2; D might be TRBD2 (5 bases). Germline CDR1 SGHVS, CDR2 FNYEAQ. The CDR3 is made up of 15 amino acids. Trimming removed 4 bases at V and 8 bases at J, with 17 bases between. This chain's CDR3 is CASSSLAQARGELFF. The CDR3 nucleotides read TGTGCCAGCAGCTCCCTAGCCCAGGCGCGAGGGGAGCTGTTTTTT.

The chain has TRBV7-3 and TRBJ2-1; 8 bases line up with TRBD2. Germline loops: CDR1 SGHTA, CDR2 FQGTGA. The V and J ends lost 2 bases and 4 bases, in that order; junction bases with no gene match: 4. CDR3 length equals 15 residues. As DNA, the CDR3 is TGTGCCAGCAGCTTATATCGGGAGGGGTACAATGAGCAGTTCTTC. Translated: CASSLYREGYNEQFF.

The V call is TRBV6-1, the J call TRBJ2-5, with 11 bases matching TRBD2. V lost 4 bases and J lost 2; bases outside the gene matches: 3. Germline V lookup: CDR1 MNHNS, CDR2 SASEGT. CDR3 length: 15 residues. This chain's CDR3 is CASSGLAGGQETQYF. In DNA form, the CDR3 reads TGTGCCAGCAGTGGGCTAGCGGGAGGACAAGAGACCCAGTACTTC.

The chain employs TRBV5-1 and TRBJ2-3; D is uncertain. Trimming took off 0 bases at V and 0 bases at J, with 11 bases between the two ends. Germline CDR1 SGHRS, CDR2 YFSETQ. The CDR3 has 16 residues. The CDR3 bases are TGCGCCAGCAGCTTGGGGACGGGTTCCAGCACAGATACGCAGTATTTT. Translation gives CASSLGTGSSTDTQYF.

This clone was seen a few times. The rearrangement uses TRBV2 and TRBJ2-1, with 8 nucleotides matching TRBD2. Germline V gives CDR1 SNHLY, CDR2 FYNNEI. V was clipped by 0 bases and J by 1 base; unmatched bases: 5. This CDR3 spans 17 amino acids. In nucleotides, the CDR3 is TGTGCCAGCAGTGAAGCAGGTGGCGGGAGGTCCTACAATGAGCAGTTCTTC. Amino acids: CASSEAGGGRSYNEQFF. Filled out from reference TRBV2 and TRBJ2-1, the complete variable domain reads EPEVTQTPSHQVTQMGQEVILRCVPISNHLYFYWYRQILGQKVEFLVSFYNNEISEKSEIFDDQFSVERPDGSNFTLKIRSTKLEDSAMYFCASSEAGGGRSYNEQFFGPGTRLTVL.

On this clone itself: Within the sample, other DNA sequences also encode this same CDR3. J is TRBJ2-1 and V is TRBV5-1, with 8 bases lining up with TRBD2. CDR3 length: 15 amino acids. Germline values: CDR1 SGHRS, CDR2 YFSETQ. V dropped 2 bases and J dropped 1; count of bases not matched to a gene: 2. The CDR3 region has the DNA TGCGCCAGCAGCTTCTCGGGGGGGTCCTACAATGAGCAGTTCTTC. This encodes CASSFSGGSYNEQFF.